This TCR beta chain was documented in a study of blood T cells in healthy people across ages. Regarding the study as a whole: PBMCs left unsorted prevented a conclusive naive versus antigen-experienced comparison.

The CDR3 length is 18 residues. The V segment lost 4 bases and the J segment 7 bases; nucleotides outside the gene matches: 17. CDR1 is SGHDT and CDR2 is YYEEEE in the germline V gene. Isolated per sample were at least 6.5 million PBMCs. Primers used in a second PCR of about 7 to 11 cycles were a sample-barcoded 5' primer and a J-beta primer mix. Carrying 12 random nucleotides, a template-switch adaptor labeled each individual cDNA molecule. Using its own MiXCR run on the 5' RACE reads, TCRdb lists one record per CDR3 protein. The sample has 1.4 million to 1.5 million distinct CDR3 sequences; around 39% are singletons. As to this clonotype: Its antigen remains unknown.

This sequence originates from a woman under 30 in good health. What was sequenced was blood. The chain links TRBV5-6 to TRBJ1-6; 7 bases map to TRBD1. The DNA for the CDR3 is TGTGCCAGCAGCGGGGGAACGACAGGGATGGGAAAAAATTCACCCCTCCACTTT. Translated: CASSGGTTGMGKNSPLHF.